These T cell receptor beta chains were read from a single sample in a study of early T cells in non-severe SARS-CoV-2 infection. Each CDR3 protein is one row after TCRdb ran MiXCR on the 5' RACE reads. Among 50,000 to 70,000 distinct CDR3 sequences, approximately 6.1% were seen once, and the ten largest hold approximately 3.6%. The material sequenced was whole blood, taken at baseline. The origin of the receptors is an adult who was a healthcare worker with PCR-confirmed SARS-CoV-2 infection or an uninfected control (not recorded which). The CDR3 runs from the conserved cysteine through the conserved F or W. A D gene is named only where the DNA matches it firmly. Size is stated for part of the rows, as once, few or many counts, or as a class when the clone is expanded.

d_call: .
v_call: TRBV6-6
clone_size: many
j_call: TRBJ2-7
cdr3_nt: TGTGCCAGCATGGGGGGACTTATCGACGAGCAGTACTTC
cdr3_aa: CASMGGLIDEQYF

d_call: TRBD2
v_call: TRBV11-1
clone_size: .
j_call: TRBJ2-7
cdr3_nt: TGTGCCAGCAGCTTAGAAGGAAGAGCGGGAGGAGAGCAGTACTTC
cdr3_aa: CASSLEGRAGGEQYF

d_call: TRBD1
v_call: TRBV25-1
clone_size: many
j_call: TRBJ2-2
cdr3_nt: TGTGCCAGCAGTGAAAGCGGGGACAGGGGCACCGGGGAGCTGTTTTTT
cdr3_aa: CASSESGDRGTGELFF

d_call: TRBD2
v_call: TRBV6-5
clone_size: few
j_call: TRBJ2-1
cdr3_nt: TGTGCCAGCAGTAAACTAGCGGGAGTTACGGATTACAATGAGCAGTTCTTC
cdr3_aa: CASSKLAGVTDYNEQFF

d_call: .
v_call: TRBV28
clone_size: many
j_call: TRBJ2-7
cdr3_nt: TGTGCCAGCAGTTTCGGCGCGGGTTCCTACGAGCAGTACTTC
cdr3_aa: CASSFGAGSYEQYF

d_call: .
v_call: TRBV20-1
clone_size: .
j_call: TRBJ2-2
cdr3_nt: TGCAGTGCTAGCAAGACAAGGGGTCTCGGGGAGCTGTTTTTT
cdr3_aa: CSASKTRGLGELFF

d_call: .
v_call: TRBV20-1
clone_size: many
j_call: TRBJ2-7
cdr3_nt: TGCAGTGCTAGACGGTCCGCTGCCTTAGACGAGCAGTACTTC
cdr3_aa: CSARRSAALDEQYF

d_call: .
v_call: TRBV4-1
clone_size: many
j_call: TRBJ2-7
cdr3_nt: TGCGCCAGCAGCCAAGTCGCTCCCTACGAGCAGTACTTC
cdr3_aa: CASSQVAPYEQYF

d_call: TRBD2
v_call: TRBV5-1
clone_size: .
j_call: TRBJ2-1
cdr3_nt: TGCGCCAGCAGCTTGGGCCAGACTAGCGCCTACAATGAGCAGTTCTTC
cdr3_aa: CASSLGQTSAYNEQFF

d_call: .
v_call: TRBV5-1
clone_size: few
j_call: TRBJ2-1
cdr3_nt: TGCGCCAGCAGCTTGTCTGGGGGTGAGCAGTTCTTC
cdr3_aa: CASSLSGGEQFF

d_call: .
v_call: TRBV29-1
clone_size: few
j_call: TRBJ2-2
cdr3_nt: TGCAGCGTCCACAACGGGGCGGGAAACACCGGGGAGCTGTTTTTT
cdr3_aa: CSVHNGAGNTGELFF